This T cell receptor beta chain was obtained from a study of cytomegalovirus exposure and HLA in healthy donors. Background on the study: About 80 million unique TCR sequences came from HLA-typed donors in an early release.

Note on this clone: What it binds is unknown.

The V gene's germline CDR1 is SEHNR and CDR2 FQNEAQ (reference sequence). Trimming stripped 2 bases from V and 6 bases from J, with 20 bases between. This CDR3 comprises 18 residues. Primers for the PCR totalled 60 Vbeta and 13 Jbeta. Sequencing used immunoSEQ multiplex PCR; TCRdb keeps in-frame clones, though not all of them. In the table there are 100,000 to 150,000 clones, around 78% of which are singletons. The study's findings and limits: Specificity for CMV antigens was confirmed in vitro for three of the CMV-associated chains. An analysis that came later showed most CMV-associated TCR beta chains appearing HLA-restricted.

This TCR came from a middle-aged man in good health and CMV-seronegative. What was sequenced was PBMCs. This chain connects TRBV7-9 to TRBJ1-6; D is possibly TRBD1 (6 bases). The CDR3 region has the DNA TGTGCCAGCAGCTTAAGCCCCACAGGGTTGGGGATTAATTCACCCCTCCACTTT. Its protein product is CASSLSPTGLGINSPLHF.